This T cell receptor (beta chain) was sequenced in a study of blood T cells in healthy people across ages. Isolated PBMCs totaled at least 6.5 million in each sample. Then a second PCR, running about 6 to 12 cycles, was carried out with a sample-barcoded 5' primer and a J-beta primer mix. TCRdb processed the 5' RACE reads anew with MiXCR; each CDR3 protein has one entry. The sample consists of approximately 820,000 distinct CDR3 sequences, about 42% of them appearing once. The source of this sequence is a man in his 60s in good health. The specimen was blood.

CDR3 sequence reads: CASSVAKERLVYEQYF. The CDR3, as DNA: TGTGCCAGCAGCGTAGCTAAGGAGAGACTAGTCTACGAGCAGTACTTC. This rearrangement joins TRBV9 to TRBJ2-7, with a possible D match to TRBD2 (6 bases). CDR3 length: 16 residues. Deletions cut 0 bases from V and 3 bases from J, with 16 bases between. The germline CDR1 and CDR2 sequences are SGDLS and YYNGEE.